This T cell receptor (beta chain) was profiled in a study of blood T cell repertoires in COVID-19 (dated by TCRdb to 2020 to 2022). For the wider study: Collaborator samples came from the United States, Italy and Spain and covered acute and convalescent phases of COVID-19. The prospective study material was composed of cDNA or gDNA derived from T cells, B-cell-depleted T cells, or PBMCs. Deeply sampled blood TCRbeta repertoires from subjects exposed to, actively infected with, or recovered from COVID-19 were included in the dataset. The repertoires were released in a freely available public database meant as a resource for research on the immune response to SARS-CoV-2. Samples were obtained from the ongoing ImmuneRACE study (first 160 participants) and from approximately 1,200 subjects provided by 6 global collaborators. The sample metadata nearly always contained a de-identified subject ID, COVID-19 status, age in years and sex. HLA class I and class II types, where available, came from metadata supplied by the sample provider rather than from assay-based typing.

On this clone itself: What antigen it recognizes has not been identified. No much larger clone exists at a distance of one base, and base qualities are not known.

TCRbeta CDR3 regions were amplified from genomic DNA by means of the immunoSEQ Assay, a bias-controlled multiplex PCR. On the study's bioinformatics: The number of nucleated cells in each sample was estimated by amplification of reference gene primers within the assay. Sequence reads were collapsed and filtered to measure the absolute abundance of every unique TCRbeta CDR3 rearrangement. For each sample, productive Simpson clonality was calculated as the square root of Simpson's diversity index over productive rearrangements. TCRdb retrieved this table from immuneACCESS and kept in-frame rearrangements only. Not all clones are present; in checked studies, unresolved V genes account for under half, and no reason is known for the remainder. V, J and clone size were drawn from that table, and D and trimming were deduced from the DNA. This sample gives approximately 70,000 clones in total; about four fifths of them show up just once. The leading ten clones occupy approximately 15% of the sample.

Taken from the germline V gene (reference sequence), the CDR1 and CDR2 loops are MNHEY and SMNVEV. The CDR3, from cysteine to phenylalanine, totals 15 residues. The entry retains the CDR3 DNA only, 45 bases that are in frame from base 1. The V and J ends are trimmed by 0 bases and 3 bases, leaving 9 bases between them. One collaborating source in Seattle enrolled patients while the patients were actively infected and followed the patients over time throughout the course of disease. The collaborating institutions used their own protocols to collect whole blood in K2EDTA tubes. For TCRbeta analysis, collaborators shipped samples as frozen whole blood, isolated PBMCs, or DNA extracted from either of those sample types. Overall study results and their limits: The amount of clinical and demographic metadata varied by source and participant and was provided uncurated.

The receptor was derived from a man aged 55 to 70 with COVID-19, enrolled during active disease. The sequence links TRBV27 to TRBJ1-5; the D gene is perhaps TRBD1, from 5 matching bases. The sequenced sample consisted of peripheral blood. The CDR3 reads as follows: CASSLSRQSNQPQHF. The nucleotide sequence is given as TGTGCCAGCAGTTTATCGAGACAGTCCAATCAGCCCCAGCATTTT.